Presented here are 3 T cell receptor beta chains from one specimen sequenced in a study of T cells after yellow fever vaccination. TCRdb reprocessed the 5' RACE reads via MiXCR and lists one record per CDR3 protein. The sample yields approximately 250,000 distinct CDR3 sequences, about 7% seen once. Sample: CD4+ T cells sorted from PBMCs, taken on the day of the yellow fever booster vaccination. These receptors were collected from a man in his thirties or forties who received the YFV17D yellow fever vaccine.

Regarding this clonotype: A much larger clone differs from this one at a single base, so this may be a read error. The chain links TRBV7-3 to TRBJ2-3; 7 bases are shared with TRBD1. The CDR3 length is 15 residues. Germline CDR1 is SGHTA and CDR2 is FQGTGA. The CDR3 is CASSLDGTDTYTQYF. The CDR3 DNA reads TGTGCCAGCAGCTTAGATGGGACAGACACATATACGCAGTATTTT.

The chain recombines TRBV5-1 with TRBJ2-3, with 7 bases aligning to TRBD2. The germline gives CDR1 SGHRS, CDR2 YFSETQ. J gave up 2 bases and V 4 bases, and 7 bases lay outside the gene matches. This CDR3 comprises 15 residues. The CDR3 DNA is TGCGCCAGCAGCCCAGCGGGACGGGTCACAGATACGCAGTATTTT. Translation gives CASSPAGRVTDTQYF.

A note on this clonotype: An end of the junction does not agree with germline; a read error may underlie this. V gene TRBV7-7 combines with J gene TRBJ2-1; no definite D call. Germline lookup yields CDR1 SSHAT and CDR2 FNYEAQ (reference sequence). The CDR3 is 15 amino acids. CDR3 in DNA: TGTGCTAGCAGCCCCTCCTGGGGATCCTACAATGAGCAGTTCTTC. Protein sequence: CASSPSWGSYNEQFF. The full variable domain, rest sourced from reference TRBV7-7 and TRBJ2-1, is GAGVSQSPRYKVTKRGQDVTLRCDPISSHATLYWYQQALGQGPEFLTYFNYEAQPDKSGLPSDRFSAERPEGSISTLTIQRTEQRDSAMYRCASSPSWGSYNEQFFGPGTRLTVL.